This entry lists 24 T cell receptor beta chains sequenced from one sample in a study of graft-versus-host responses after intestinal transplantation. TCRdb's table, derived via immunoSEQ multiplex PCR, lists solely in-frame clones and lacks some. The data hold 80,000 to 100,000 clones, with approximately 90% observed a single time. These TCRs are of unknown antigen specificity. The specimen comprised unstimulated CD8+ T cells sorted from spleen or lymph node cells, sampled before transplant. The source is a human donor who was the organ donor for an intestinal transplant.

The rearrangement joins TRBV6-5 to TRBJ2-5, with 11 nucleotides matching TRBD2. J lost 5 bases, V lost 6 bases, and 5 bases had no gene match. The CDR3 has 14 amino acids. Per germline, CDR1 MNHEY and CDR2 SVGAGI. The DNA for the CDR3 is TGTGCCAGCAGCTCACTAGCGGGAGTGGAGACCCAGTACTTC. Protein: CASSSLAGVETQYF.

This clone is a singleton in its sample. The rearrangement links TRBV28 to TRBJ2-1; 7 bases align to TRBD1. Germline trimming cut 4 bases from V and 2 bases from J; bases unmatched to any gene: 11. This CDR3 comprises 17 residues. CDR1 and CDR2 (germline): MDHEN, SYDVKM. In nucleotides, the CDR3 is TGTGCCAGCAGTTCCCCGAAGGGACAGCTTACCTACAATGAGCAGTTCTTC. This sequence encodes CASSSPKGQLTYNEQFF.

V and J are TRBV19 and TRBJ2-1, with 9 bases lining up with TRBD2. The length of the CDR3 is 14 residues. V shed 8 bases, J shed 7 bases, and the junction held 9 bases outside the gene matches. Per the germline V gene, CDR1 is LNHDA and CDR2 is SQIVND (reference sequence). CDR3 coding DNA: TGTGCCAGTTCAGGTGCGGGGGGGGTAAATGAGCAGTTCTTC. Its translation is CASSGAGGVNEQFF.

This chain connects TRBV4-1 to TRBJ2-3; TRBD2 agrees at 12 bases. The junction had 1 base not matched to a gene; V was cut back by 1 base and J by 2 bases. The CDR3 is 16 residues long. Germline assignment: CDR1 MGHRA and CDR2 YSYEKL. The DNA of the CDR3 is TGCGCCAGCAGCCAAGGACTAGCGGGAGACACAGATACGCAGTATTTT. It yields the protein CASSQGLAGDTDTQYF.

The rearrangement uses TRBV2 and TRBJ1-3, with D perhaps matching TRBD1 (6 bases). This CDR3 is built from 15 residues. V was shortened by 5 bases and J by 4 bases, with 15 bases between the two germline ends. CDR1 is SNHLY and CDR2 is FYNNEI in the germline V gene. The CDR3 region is CASSLAGARGNTIYF. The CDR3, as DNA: TGTGCCAGCAGTCTGGCAGGGGCGCGGGGAAACACCATATATTTT.

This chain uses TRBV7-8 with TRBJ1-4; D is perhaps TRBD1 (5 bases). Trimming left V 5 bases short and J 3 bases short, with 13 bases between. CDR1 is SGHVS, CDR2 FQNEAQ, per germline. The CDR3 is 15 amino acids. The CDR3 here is CASSLHRPANEKLFF. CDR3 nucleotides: TGTGCCAGCAGCCTACACAGGCCGGCTAATGAAAAACTGTTTTTT. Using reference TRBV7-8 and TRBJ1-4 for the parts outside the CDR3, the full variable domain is GAGVSQSPRYKVAKRGQDVALRCDPISGHVSLFWYQQALGQGPEFLTYFQNEAQLDKSGLPSDRFFAERPEGSVSTLKIQRTQQEDSAVYLCASSLHRPANEKLFFGSGTQLSVL.

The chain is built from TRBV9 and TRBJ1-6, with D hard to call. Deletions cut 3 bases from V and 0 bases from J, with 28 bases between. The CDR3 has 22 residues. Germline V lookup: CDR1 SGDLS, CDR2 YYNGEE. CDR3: CASSGFGSVPPGVSSYNSPLHF. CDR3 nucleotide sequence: TGTGCCAGCAGCGGCTTCGGGTCAGTTCCACCCGGAGTCAGCTCCTATAATTCACCCCTCCACTTT. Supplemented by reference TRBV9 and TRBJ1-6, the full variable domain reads DSGVTQTPKHLITATGQRVTLRCSPRSGDLSVYWYQQSLDQGLQFLIQYYNGEERAKGNILERFSAQQFPDLHSELNLSSLELGDSALYFCASSGFGSVPPGVSSYNSPLHFGNGTRLTVT.

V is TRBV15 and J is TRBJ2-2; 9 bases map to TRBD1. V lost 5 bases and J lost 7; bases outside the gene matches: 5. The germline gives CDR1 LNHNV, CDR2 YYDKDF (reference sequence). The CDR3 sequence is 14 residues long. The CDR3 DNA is TGTGCCACCAGCCGGGACAGGGCGGGCGGGGAGCTGTTTTTT. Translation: CATSRDRAGGELFF.

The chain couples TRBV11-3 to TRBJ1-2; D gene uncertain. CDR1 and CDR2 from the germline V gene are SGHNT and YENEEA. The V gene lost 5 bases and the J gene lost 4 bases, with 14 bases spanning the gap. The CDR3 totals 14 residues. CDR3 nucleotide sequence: TGTGCCAGCAGCCCCCCGAACGGGTTCTATGGCTACACCTTC. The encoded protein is CASSPPNGFYGYTF.

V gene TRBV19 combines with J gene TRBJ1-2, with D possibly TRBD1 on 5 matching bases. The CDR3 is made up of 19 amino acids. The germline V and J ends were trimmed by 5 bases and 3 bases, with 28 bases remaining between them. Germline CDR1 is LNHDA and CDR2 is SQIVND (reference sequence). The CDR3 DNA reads TGTGCCAGTAGTCCCCCCAGAGCAGTGTCAGTTGGAGGGGACTATGGCTACACCTTC. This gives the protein CASSPPRAVSVGGDYGYTF.

This CDR3 reads CASSGPGLLGYTF. CDR3 bases: TGTGCCAGCAGTGGGCCCGGCCTTTTAGGCTACACCTTC. The chain employs TRBV6-5 and TRBJ1-2; unclear D gene. The CDR3 consists of 13 residues. V was pared by 5 bases and J by 8 bases, with 15 bases between. Germline assignment: CDR1 MNHEY and CDR2 SVGAGI.

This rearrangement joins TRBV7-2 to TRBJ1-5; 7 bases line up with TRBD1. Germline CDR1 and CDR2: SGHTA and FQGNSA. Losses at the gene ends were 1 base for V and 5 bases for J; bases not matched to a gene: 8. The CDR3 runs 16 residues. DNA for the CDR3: TGTGCCAGCAGCTTAGTTGCAGGGGGGATTGATCAGCCCCAGCATTTT. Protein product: CASSLVAGGIDQPQHF. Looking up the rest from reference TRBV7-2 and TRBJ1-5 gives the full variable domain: GAGVSQSPSNKVTEKGKDVELRCDPISGHTALYWYRQSLGQGLEFLIYFQGNSAPDKSGLPSDRFSAERTGGSVSTLTIQRTQQEDSAVYLCASSLVAGGIDQPQHFGDGTRLSIL.

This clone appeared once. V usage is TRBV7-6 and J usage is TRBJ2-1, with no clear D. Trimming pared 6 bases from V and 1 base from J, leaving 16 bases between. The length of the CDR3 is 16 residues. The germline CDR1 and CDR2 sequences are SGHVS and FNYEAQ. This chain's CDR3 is CASSSIMSVSYNEQFF. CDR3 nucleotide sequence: TGTGCCAGCAGTTCAATCATGAGCGTTTCCTACAATGAGCAGTTCTTC.

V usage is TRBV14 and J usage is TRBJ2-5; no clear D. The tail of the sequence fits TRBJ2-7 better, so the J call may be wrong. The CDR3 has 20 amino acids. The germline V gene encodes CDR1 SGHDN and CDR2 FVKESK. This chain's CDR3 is CASEPVGTQTTLERNYEQYF. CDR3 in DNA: TGTGCCAGCGAGCCAGTTGGAACCCAGACGACCCTCGAAAGAAACTACGAGCAGTACTTC.

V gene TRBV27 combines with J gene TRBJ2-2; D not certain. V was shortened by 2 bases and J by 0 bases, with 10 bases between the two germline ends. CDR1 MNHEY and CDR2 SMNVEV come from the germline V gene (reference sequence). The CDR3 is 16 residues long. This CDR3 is CASSLVLVTNTGELFF. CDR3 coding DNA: TGTGCCAGCAGTTTAGTCCTCGTTACGAACACCGGGGAGCTGTTTTTT.

CDR3 nucleotides: TGTGCCAGCAGTGTTCTCCTAGCGGGAGGAGATACGCAGTATTTT. As protein: CASSVLLAGGDTQYF. The chain recombines TRBV6-1 with TRBJ2-3; 11 bases match TRBD2. Germline CDR1 is MNHNS and CDR2 is SASEGT. V was clipped by 4 bases and J by 5 bases; unmatched bases: 5. This CDR3 has 15 residues.

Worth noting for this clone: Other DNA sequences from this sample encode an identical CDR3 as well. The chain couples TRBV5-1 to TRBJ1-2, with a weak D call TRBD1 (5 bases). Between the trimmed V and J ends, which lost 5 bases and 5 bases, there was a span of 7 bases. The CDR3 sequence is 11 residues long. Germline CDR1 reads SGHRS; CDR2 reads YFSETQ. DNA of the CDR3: TGCGCCAGCAGTGGGGGGTATGGCTACACCTTC. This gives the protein CASSGGYGYTF.

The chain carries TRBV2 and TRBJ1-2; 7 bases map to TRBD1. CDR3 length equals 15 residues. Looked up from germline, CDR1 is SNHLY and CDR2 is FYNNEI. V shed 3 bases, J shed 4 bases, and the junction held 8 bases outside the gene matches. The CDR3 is CASSDSAGGFYGYTF. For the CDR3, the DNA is TGTGCCAGCAGTGATTCGGCAGGGGGGTTCTATGGCTACACCTTC.

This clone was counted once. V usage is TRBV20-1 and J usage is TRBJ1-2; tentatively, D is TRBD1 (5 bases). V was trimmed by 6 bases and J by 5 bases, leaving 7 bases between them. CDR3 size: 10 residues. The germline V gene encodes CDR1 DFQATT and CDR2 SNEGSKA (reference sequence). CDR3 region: CSAPGYGYTF. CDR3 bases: TGCAGTGCCCCAGGGTATGGCTACACCTTC.

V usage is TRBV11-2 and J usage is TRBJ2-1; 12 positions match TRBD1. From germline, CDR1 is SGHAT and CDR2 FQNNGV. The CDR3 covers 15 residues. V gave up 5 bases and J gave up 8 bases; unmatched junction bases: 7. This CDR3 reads CASSPGQGAGDEQFF. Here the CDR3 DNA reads TGTGCCAGCAGCCCGGGACAGGGGGCAGGAGATGAGCAGTTCTTC.

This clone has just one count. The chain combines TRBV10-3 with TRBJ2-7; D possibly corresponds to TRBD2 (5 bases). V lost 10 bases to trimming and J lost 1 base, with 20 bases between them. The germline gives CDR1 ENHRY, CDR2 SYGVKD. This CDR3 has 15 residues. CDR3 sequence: CATLGAGIKSYEQYF. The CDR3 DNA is TGTGCCACCCTTGGAGCCGGGATCAAATCCTACGAGCAGTACTTC.

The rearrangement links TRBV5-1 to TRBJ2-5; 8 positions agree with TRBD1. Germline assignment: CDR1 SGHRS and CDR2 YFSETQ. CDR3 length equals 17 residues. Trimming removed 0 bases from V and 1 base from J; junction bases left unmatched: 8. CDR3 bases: TGCGCCAGCAGCTTGGCAATGACAGGGGCCTCCCAAGAGACCCAGTACTTC. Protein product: CASSLAMTGASQETQYF.

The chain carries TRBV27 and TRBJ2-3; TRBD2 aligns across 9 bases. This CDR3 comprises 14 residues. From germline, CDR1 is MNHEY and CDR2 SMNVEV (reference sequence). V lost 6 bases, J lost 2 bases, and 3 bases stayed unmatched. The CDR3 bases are TGTGCCAGCAGCTGGACTAGCGCCACAGATACGCAGTATTTT. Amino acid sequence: CASSWTSATDTQYF.

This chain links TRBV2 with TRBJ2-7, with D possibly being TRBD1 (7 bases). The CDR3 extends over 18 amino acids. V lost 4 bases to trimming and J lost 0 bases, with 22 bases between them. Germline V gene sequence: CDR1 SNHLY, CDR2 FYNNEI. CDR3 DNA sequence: TGTGCCAGCAGTGTTAATTCTGGAGGGACAGAAGACTCCTACGAGCAGTACTTC. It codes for CASSVNSGGTEDSYEQYF.